Listed below are T cell receptor beta chains from one sample, sequenced in a study of T cells in Graves' hyperthyroidism and ophthalmopathy. Via MiXCR, TCRdb re-called the multiplex PCR reads, giving one row per CDR3 protein. The sample includes approximately 410,000 distinct CDR3 sequences, approximately 15% seen only once; the top ten take 5% to 6%. The sample taken for sequencing was blood. These receptors all stem from a woman aged 18-35 years with Graves' hyperthyroidism. Each CDR3 is given with its conserved first and last residue. A clone size is listed for some rows: how often the clone was seen (once, few, many), or a class if it is expanded.

>TRBV30|many|TRBJ1-5
CAWSEGGFQPQHF
>TRBV29-1|many|TRBJ2-7
CSVESPGVGGYEQYF
>TRBV7-8|many|TRBJ2-7
CASSFNLDSYIYEQYF
>TRBV27|many|TRBJ1-1
CASSYGKDTEAFF
>TRBV6-4|few|TRBJ1-3
CASSFLTGTGYSGNTIYF
>TRBV5-1|few|TRBJ2-2
CASSPPWDREIGELFF
>TRBV29-1|.|TRBJ2-7
CSVRGTGASYEQYF
>TRBV6-2/TRBV6-3|many|TRBJ2-1
CASRGRLEQAFNEQFF
>TRBV20-1|many|TRBJ2-5
CSASRGATFQETQYF
>TRBV19|many|TRBJ1-4
CASSRRTSATNEKLFF
>TRBV5-6|.|TRBJ1-2
CASSQEGAANNYGYTF
>TRBV20-1|.|TRBJ2-3
CSAPRLGVTDTQYF
>TRBV18|many|TRBJ1-1
CASSRPRGGQGTEAFF
>TRBV19|few|TRBJ2-4
CASSITVAKNIQYF
>TRBV7-2|many|TRBJ2-2
CASSRTGPNTGELFF
>TRBV4-1|few|TRBJ2-7
CASSPREGFYEQYF
>TRBV11-3|few|TRBJ2-2
CASSPKNTGELFF
>TRBV19|few|TRBJ1-6
CASSRLQGMDNSPLHF
>TRBV6-1|.|TRBJ1-5
CASTLSNQPQHF
>TRBV19|.|TRBJ2-3
CASSPSGSEADTQYF
>TRBV28|many|TRBJ1-1
CASSRRRNTEAFF
>TRBV7-2|.|TRBJ2-6
CASSLKRTGLSSGANVLTF
>TRBV20-1|many|TRBJ1-5
CSARAAYGNSNQPQHF
>TRBV19|few|TRBJ1-5
CASSIGKGGVSPRPHF
>TRBV12-3/TRBV12-4|many|TRBJ2-5
CASSLEPTSFVETQYF
>TRBV5-1|many|TRBJ2-7
CASSPEGTGVHEQYF
>TRBV5-1|few|TRBJ1-1
CASSSTDPNTEAFF